The rows below give T cell receptor beta chains drawn from one sample of a study of CD8 T cells in Susac syndrome. Each CDR3 protein is one row after TCRdb ran MiXCR on the immunoSEQ multiplex PCR reads. The sample lists about 300,000 distinct CDR3 sequences, 80% to 90% occurring once. Sequences were obtained from CD8+ T cells from PBMCs. The receptors come from a human donor with multiple sclerosis. Each CDR3 is given without its conserved first and last residue. D genes are given only for firm matches.

j_call | d_call | v_call | cdr3_aa
TRBJ1-1 | . | TRBV6-5 | ASSYSRRGRPNTEAF
TRBJ2-5 | . | TRBV6-5 | ASSYWGSATTGETQY
TRBJ1-4 | . | TRBV14 | ASSSHRAANEKLF
TRBJ1-5 | . | TRBV15 | ATSRDRARNQPQH
TRBJ2-4 | TRBD2 | TRBV7-9 | ASSPAGRINIQY
TRBJ2-7 | TRBD1 | TRBV5-1 | ASSLARTGFSYEQY
TRBJ2-7 | TRBD2 | TRBV6-6 | ASSPLGLANPYEQY
TRBJ2-1 | TRBD2 | TRBV10-3 | AIRGLAAYNEQF
TRBJ2-1 | . | TRBV11-2 | ASRISGYNEQF
TRBJ1-1 | TRBD1 | TRBV25-1 | ASKGQGSLNTEAF
TRBJ2-3 | . | TRBV7-9 | ASSDASGTDTQY
TRBJ2-3 | TRBD2 | TRBV27 | ASANPAGETDTQY
TRBJ2-1 | TRBD2 | TRBV6-1 | ASTPGSGMNYNEQF
TRBJ1-3 | . | TRBV7-9 | ASSRGQSDGNTIY
TRBJ1-2 | TRBD1 | TRBV7-9 | ASSLAGTGIFYGYT
TRBJ1-2 | . | TRBV20-1 | SARVWDTTYGYT
TRBJ2-2 | . | TRBV27 | ASSFLGRNTGELF
TRBJ2-3 | TRBD2 | TRBV28 | ASSGPLRLAVTDTQY
TRBJ2-1 | TRBD1 | TRBV12-3/TRBV12-4 | ASSPDRGLYNEQF
TRBJ2-3 | . | TRBV28 | ASSPPPLDTQY
TRBJ2-7 | . | TRBV5-6 | ASRHGRGAYEQY
TRBJ2-5 | TRBD2 | TRBV12-5 | ASGHGSGTSGPKETQY
TRBJ2-4 | . | TRBV27 | ASKNIQY
TRBJ2-7 | TRBD1 | TRBV27 | ASSLSRDRGLEQY
TRBJ2-7 | TRBD1 | TRBV6-1 | ASRELGQGKYEQY
TRBJ2-7 | . | TRBV7-9 | ASSLALGSGNRSYEQY
TRBJ1-6 | . | TRBV28 | ASNQGTSSYNSPLH
TRBJ1-6 | TRBD1 | TRBV5-6 | ASSRYRQGIHNSPLH
TRBJ2-1 | . | TRBV27 | ASSSTERAAVEQF
TRBJ1-5 | TRBD1 | TRBV27 | ASSLYSGGQYSNQPQH
TRBJ2-7 | . | TRBV7-9 | ASSLGPTRGRSYEQY
TRBJ2-2 | . | TRBV23-1 | ASSHCRHTGELF
TRBJ1-2 | . | TRBV27 | ASKVWADSRYGYT
TRBJ2-7 | . | TRBV7-9 | ASSFPVLGPYEQY
TRBJ1-2 | . | TRBV6-4 | ASSPTGGLVHGYT
TRBJ2-7 | TRBD1 | TRBV4-1 | ASSQAPGQGILSYEQY
TRBJ2-3 | . | TRBV20-1 | SARPFPNTYTDTQY
TRBJ2-5 | . | TRBV4-1 | ASSQVGPGTRETQY
TRBJ2-1 | . | TRBV7-9 | ASSSGIGGNEQF
TRBJ1-1 | . | TRBV5-1 | ASSGENTGLSVVNTEAF
TRBJ1-6 | TRBD1 | TRBV6-1 | ASRDRGFSPLH
TRBJ1-1 | . | TRBV27 | ASRISRNTEAF